This T cell receptor beta chain was profiled in a study of T cell repertoires in cytomegalovirus infection. Looking at the study overall: From public TCR beta signatures came an indication of both CMV infection and matching HLA type. Findings and caveats of the study: What dominated the ex vivo response were HLA-C-restricted CMV-specific TCR beta clonotypes. Identification of carriers of CMV plus the relevant HLA was achieved through cumulative public TCR beta family frequency.

The CDR3 is 15 amino acids. CDR1 is SGHTA and CDR2 is FQGNSA in the germline V gene. V was clipped by 5 bases and J by 2 bases, with 14 bases between them. TCRdb ran MiXCR on the reads and lists one entry per CDR3 protein. The table lists roughly 570,000 distinct CDR3 sequences, approximately 40% of them singletons, with around 48% in the top ten. Many counts were recorded for this clonotype. Its antigen is currently unknown. Specimen: cultured PBMCs, collected from culture after CMV antigen stimulation. The V and J genes are TRBV7-2 and TRBJ2-3; TRBD2 might be the D (5 bases). This clonotype was obtained from a human donor in good health (CMV status not recorded). Some clones in this sample may be carry-over from other donors' samples. The CDR3 region is CASSRTGLNTDTQYF. CDR3 in DNA: TGTGCCAGCAGCCGTACCGGACTGAACACAGATACGCAGTATTTT.